This paragraph covers one T cell receptor beta chain sequence. The antigen remains unidentified. The CDR3 spans 14 residues. CDR1 is LGHNA, CDR2 YSLEER, per germline. Trimming took off 5 bases at V and 3 bases at J, with 13 bases between the two ends. Data came from immunoSEQ multiplex PCR; TCRdb stores just in-frame clones and leaves some out. The profile shows 15,000 to 25,000 clones, 75% to 85% of them singletons. The data derive from a study of OX40 agonist ivuxolimab in advanced cancers. Overall study: Ivuxolimab, an antibody that agonizes OX40 (CD134), was administered to the patients. A mean age of approximately 58 years, range about 20 to 79, was recorded, and approximately 79% were male. Allowance was made for prior anti-PD-1, anti-PD-L1 or anti-CTLA-4 therapy, and about 40% had some. The study's findings and limits: Low normalized T-cell clonal expansion also characterized some of the nonresponders.

This TCR came from an adult with an advanced solid tumor such as melanoma, head and neck, liver or kidney cancer. This material consisted of CD4+ or CD8+ T cells sorted from blood, taken in a trial of the OX40 agonist ivuxolimab. This chain links TRBV4-3 with TRBJ2-5; D might be TRBD2 (5 bases). The CDR3 loop is CASSFLSGKETQYF. The CDR3 bases are TGCGCCAGCAGCTTCCTGTCCGGGAAAGAGACCCAGTACTTC.